The present TCR beta chain was sequenced within a study of response to subunit inactivated influenza vaccine. As for this clonotype: The antigen is unknown.

The study's findings and limits: Authors suggested seasonal influenza vaccinations each recruit few new T cells.

In TCRdb, the RT-PCR reads were re-called with MiXCR into one record per CDR3 protein. The sample has 630,000 or so distinct CDR3 sequences, 15% to 18% seen once. V lost 7 bases, J lost 1 base, and 17 bases lay in between. This CDR3 has 14 residues. The germline V gene encodes CDR1 DFQATT and CDR2 SNEGSKA (reference sequence). The clonotype comes from a man in his forties or fifties who received an inactivated influenza vaccine. The chain recombines TRBV20-1 with TRBJ2-7; a weak D match, TRBD2 (5 bases). This material consisted of PBMCs from blood, taken approximately 13 days after vaccination. The CDR3 coding sequence is TGCAGTGTAGGTTCCAGTAGGAGGTCCTACGAGCAGTACTTC. Its protein product is CSVGSSRRSYEQYF.